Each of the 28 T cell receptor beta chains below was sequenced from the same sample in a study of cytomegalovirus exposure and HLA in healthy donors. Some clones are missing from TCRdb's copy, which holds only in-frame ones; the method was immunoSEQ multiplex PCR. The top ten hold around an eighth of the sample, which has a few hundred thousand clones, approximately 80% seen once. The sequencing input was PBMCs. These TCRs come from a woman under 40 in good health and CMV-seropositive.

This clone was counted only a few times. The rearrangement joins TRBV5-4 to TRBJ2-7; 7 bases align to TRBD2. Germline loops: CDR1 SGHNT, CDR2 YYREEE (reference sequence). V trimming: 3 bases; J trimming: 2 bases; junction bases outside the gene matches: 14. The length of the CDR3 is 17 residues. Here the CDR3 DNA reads TGTGCCAGCAGCTACGTGGTAGCGCGCGGGAGACCCTACGAGCAGTACTTC. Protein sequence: CASSYVVARGRPYEQYF.

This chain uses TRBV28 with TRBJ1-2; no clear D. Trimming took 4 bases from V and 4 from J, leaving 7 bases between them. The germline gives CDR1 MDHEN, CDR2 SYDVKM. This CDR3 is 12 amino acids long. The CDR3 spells CASSSGAYGYTF. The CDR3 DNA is TGTGCCAGCAGTTCAGGAGCCTATGGCTACACCTTC.

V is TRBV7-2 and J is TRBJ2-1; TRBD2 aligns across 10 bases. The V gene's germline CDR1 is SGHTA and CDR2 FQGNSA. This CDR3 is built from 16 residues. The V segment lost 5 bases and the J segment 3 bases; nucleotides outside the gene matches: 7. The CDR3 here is CASSTSGRAYYNEQFF. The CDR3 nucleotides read TGTGCCAGCAGCACAAGCGGGAGGGCCTACTACAATGAGCAGTTCTTC.

The CDR3 coding sequence is TGTGCCAGCAGCTTAGGAGTCAGTTCATATGGCTACACCTTC. As protein: CASSLGVSSYGYTF. V usage is TRBV7-9 and J usage is TRBJ1-2; D uncertain. Germline values: CDR1 SEHNR, CDR2 FQNEAQ (reference sequence). This CDR3 region has 14 residues. V lost 1 base and J 5 bases, leaving 11 bases between the germline ends.

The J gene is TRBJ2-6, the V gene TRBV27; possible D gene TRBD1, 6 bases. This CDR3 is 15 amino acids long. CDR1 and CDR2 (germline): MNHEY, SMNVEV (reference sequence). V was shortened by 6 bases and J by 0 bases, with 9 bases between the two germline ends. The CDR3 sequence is CASRDRLSGANVLTF. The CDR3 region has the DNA TGTGCCAGCAGAGACAGGCTCTCTGGGGCCAACGTCCTGACTTTC.

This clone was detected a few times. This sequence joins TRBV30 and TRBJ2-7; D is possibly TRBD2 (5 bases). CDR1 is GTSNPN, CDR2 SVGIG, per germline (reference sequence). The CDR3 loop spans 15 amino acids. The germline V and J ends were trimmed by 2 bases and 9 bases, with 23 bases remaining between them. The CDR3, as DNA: TGTGCCTGGAGTCGTCCGGATTCGGGCCGAAGCGGGCAGTACTTC. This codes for CAWSRPDSGRSGQYF. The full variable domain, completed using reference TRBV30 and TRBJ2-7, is SQTIHQWPATLVQPVGSPLSLECTVEGTSNPNLYWYRQAAGRGLQLLFYSVGIGQISSEVPQNLSASRPQDRQFILSSKKLLLSDSGFYLCAWSRPDSGRSGQYFGPGTRLTVT.

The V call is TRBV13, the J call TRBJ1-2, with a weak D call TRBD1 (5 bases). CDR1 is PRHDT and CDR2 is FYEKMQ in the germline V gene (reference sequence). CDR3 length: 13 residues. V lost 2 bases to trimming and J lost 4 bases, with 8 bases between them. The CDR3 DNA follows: TGTGCCAGCAGCTTAAGGGGAATCTATGGCTACACCTTC. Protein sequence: CASSLRGIYGYTF.

CDR3 region: CSALQRIEVEPEGAITYNEQFF. The DNA for the CDR3 is TGCAGCGCCCTCCAGAGGATTGAAGTTGAGCCGGAGGGCGCCATCACTTACAATGAGCAGTTCTTC. The chain is built from TRBV29-1 and TRBJ2-1; perhaps TRBD2 as D (6 bases). Trimming shortened V by 7 bases and J by 4 bases, and 41 bases separated the two germline ends. The germline CDR1 and CDR2 sequences are SQVTM and ANQGSEA. The CDR3 spans 22 residues.

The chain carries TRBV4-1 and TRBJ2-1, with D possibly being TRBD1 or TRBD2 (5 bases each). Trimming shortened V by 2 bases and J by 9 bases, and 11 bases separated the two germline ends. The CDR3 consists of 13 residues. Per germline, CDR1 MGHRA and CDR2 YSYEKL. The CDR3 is CASSQPGRGEQFF. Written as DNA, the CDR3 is TGCGCCAGCAGCCAACCGGGACGGGGTGAGCAGTTCTTC.

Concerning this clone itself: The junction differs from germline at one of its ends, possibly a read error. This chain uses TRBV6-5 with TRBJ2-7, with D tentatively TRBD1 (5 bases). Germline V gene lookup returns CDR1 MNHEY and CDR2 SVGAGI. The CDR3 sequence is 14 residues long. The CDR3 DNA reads TGTGCCAGCAGTCAACAGGACGTCAACTACCCTATGCACTTC. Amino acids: CASSQQDVNYPMHF.

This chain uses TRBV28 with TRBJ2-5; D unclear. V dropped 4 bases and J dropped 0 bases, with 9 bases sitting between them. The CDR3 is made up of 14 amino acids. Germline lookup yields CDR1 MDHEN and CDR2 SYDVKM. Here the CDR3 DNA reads TGTGCCAGCAGTTCCAGAGGCGACCAAGAGACCCAGTACTTC. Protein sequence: CASSSRGDQETQYF. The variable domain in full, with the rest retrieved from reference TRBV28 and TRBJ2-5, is DVKVTQSSRYLVKRTGEKVFLECVQDMDHENMFWYRQDPGLGLRLIYFSYDVKMKEKGDIPEGYSVSREKKERFSLILESASTNQTSMYLCASSSRGDQETQYFGPGTRLLVL.

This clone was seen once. CDR3 in DNA: TGTGCCAGCAGTGAAAGCCTAGCGGGAAATGAGCAGTTCTTC. This gives the protein CASSESLAGNEQFF. The V and J genes are TRBV2 and TRBJ2-1; 9 bases align to TRBD2. The junction had 3 bases not matched to a gene; V was cut back by 2 bases and J by 7 bases. CDR1 and CDR2 from the germline V gene are SNHLY and FYNNEI. This CDR3 is built from 14 residues.

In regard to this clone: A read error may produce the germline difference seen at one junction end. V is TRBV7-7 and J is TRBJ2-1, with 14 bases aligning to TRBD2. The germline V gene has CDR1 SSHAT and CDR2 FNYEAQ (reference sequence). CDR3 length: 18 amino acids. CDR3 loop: CASSLYLGTSGRFDEQFF. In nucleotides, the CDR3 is TGTGCTAGCAGCTTATACCTGGGGACTAGCGGGAGATTCGATGAGCAGTTCTTC.

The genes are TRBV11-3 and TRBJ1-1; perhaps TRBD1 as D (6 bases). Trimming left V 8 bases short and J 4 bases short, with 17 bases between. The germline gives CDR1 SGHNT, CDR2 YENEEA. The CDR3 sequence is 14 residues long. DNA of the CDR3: TGTGCCAGCCGCCCCTTCGCGACAGGCACTGAAGCTTTCTTT. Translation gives CASRPFATGTEAFF. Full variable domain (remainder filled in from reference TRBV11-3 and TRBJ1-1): EAGVVQSPRYKIIEKKQPVAFWCNPISGHNTLYWYLQNLGQGPELLIRYENEEAVDDSQLPKDRFSAERLKGVDSTLKIQPAELGDSAVYLCASRPFATGTEAFFGQGTRLTVV.

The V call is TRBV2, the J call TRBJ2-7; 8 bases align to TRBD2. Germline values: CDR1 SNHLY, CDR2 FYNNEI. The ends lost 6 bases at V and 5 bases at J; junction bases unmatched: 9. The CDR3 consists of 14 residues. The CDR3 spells CASSVSGRFHEQYF. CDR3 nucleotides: TGTGCCAGCAGCGTAAGCGGGAGATTCCACGAGCAGTACTTC.

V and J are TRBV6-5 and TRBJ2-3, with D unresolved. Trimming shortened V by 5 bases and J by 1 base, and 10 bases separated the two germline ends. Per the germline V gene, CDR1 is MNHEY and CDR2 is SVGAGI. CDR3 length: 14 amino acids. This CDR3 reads CASSRQAGTDTQYF. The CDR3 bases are TGTGCCAGCAGTAGGCAGGCGGGCACAGATACGCAGTATTTT.

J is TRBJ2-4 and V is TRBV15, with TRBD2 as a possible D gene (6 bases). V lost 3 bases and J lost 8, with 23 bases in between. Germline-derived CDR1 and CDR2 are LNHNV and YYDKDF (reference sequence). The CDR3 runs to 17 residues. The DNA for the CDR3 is TGTGCCACCAGCAGGGTCCGGGACCCCCAAGGAGGGCACATTCAGTACTTC. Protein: CATSRVRDPQGGHIQYF.

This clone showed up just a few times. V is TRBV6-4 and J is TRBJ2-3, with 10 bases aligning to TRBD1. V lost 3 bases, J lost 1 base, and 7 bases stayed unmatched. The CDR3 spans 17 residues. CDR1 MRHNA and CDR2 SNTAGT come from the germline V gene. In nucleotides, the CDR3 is TGTGCCAGCAGTGATACAGCCGGGACAGGGGGCACAGATACGCAGTATTTT. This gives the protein CASSDTAGTGGTDTQYF.

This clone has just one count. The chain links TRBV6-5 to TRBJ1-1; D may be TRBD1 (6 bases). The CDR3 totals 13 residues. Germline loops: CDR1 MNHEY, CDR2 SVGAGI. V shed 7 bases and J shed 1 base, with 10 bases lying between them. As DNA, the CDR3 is TGTGCCAGCAAGAGGGGGGAGAACACTGAAGCTTTCTTT. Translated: CASKRGENTEAFF.

CDR3 sequence: CATSPLALGSAEAFF. In nucleotides, the CDR3 is TGTGCCACCAGCCCCTTAGCCCTGGGTAGTGCTGAAGCTTTCTTT. The chain joins TRBV15 to TRBJ1-1; D is uncertain. V was cut by 5 bases and J by 6 bases, with 19 bases left in between. CDR1 and CDR2 (germline): LNHNV, YYDKDF (reference sequence). The CDR3 runs 15 residues.

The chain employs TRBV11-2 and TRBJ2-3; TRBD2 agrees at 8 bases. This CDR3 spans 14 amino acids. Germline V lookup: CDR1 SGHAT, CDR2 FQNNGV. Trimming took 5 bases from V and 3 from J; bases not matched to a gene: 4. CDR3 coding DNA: TGTGCCAGCAGCCGGACTAGCTCAACAGATACGCAGTATTTT. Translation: CASSRTSSTDTQYF.

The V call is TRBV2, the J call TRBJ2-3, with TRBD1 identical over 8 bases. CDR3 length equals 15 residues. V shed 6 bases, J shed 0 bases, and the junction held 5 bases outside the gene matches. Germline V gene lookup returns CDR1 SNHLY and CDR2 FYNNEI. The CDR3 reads CASSRQGPSTDTQYF. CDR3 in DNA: TGTGCCAGCAGCAGACAGGGGCCAAGCACAGATACGCAGTATTTT.

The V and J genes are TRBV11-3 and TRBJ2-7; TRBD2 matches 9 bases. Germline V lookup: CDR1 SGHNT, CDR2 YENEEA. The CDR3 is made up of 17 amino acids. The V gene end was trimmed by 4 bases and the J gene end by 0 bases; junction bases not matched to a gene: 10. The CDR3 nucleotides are TGTGCCAGCAGCTACTCCGGGACTAGCTGGAGCTCCTACGAGCAGTACTTC. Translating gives CASSYSGTSWSSYEQYF.

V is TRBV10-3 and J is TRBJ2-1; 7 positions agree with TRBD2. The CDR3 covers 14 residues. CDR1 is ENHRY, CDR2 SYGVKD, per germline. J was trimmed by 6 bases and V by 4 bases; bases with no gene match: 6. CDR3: CAISGLAQPNEQFF. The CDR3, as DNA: TGTGCCATCAGTGGACTAGCCCAACCCAATGAGCAGTTCTTC.

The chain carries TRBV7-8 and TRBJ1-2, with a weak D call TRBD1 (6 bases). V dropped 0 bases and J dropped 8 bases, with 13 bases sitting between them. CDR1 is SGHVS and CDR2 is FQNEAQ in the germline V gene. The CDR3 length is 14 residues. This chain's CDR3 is CASSLAPGAKGYTF. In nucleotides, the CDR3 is TGTGCCAGCAGCTTAGCGCCGGGGGCTAAAGGCTACACCTTC.

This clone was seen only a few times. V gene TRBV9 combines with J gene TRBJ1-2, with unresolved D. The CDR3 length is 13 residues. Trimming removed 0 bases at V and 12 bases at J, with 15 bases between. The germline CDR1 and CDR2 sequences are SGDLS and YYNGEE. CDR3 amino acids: CASSVVPEYPNTF. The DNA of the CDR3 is TGTGCCAGCAGCGTAGTTCCCGAGTACCCGAACACCTTC. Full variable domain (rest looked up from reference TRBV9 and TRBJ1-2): DSGVTQTPKHLITATGQRVTLRCSPRSGDLSVYWYQQSLDQGLQFLIQYYNGEERAKGNILERFSAQQFPDLHSELNLSSLELGDSALYFCASSVVPEYPNTFGSGTRLTVV.

CDR3 sequence: CASGLPASVGDTQYF. The CDR3 nucleotides are TGTGCTAGTGGTTTGCCAGCCTCGGTGGGAGATACGCAGTATTTT. The chain employs TRBV12-5 and TRBJ2-3; D is ambiguous. The germline gives CDR1 LGHNT, CDR2 FRNRAP. The CDR3 loop spans 15 amino acids. The V end was cut by 2 bases, the J end by 5 bases, with 14 bases between.

The CDR3 DNA is TGTGCCAGCAGCTTTCGTCCGGGACAGGGCAACGAGCAGTACTTC. Amino acids: CASSFRPGQGNEQYF. The genes are TRBV9 and TRBJ2-7, with 9 positions matching TRBD1. V shed 4 bases, J shed 5 bases, and the junction held 10 bases outside the gene matches. CDR3 length: 15 residues. The germline gives CDR1 SGDLS, CDR2 YYNGEE.